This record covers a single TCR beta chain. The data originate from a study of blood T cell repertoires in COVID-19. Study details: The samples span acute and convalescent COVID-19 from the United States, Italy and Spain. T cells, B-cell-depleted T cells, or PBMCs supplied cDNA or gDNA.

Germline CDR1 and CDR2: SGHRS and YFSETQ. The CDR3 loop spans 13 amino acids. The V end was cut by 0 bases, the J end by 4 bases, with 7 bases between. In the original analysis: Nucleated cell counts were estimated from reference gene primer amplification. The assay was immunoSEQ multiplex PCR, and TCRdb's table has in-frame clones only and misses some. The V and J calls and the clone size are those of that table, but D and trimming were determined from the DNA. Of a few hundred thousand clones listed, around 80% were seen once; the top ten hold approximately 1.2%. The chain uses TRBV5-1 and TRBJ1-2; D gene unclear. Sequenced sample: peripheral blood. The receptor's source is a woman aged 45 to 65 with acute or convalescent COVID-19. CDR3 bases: TGCGCCAGCAGCTTGGAATCCTCCTATGGCTACACCTTC. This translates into CASSLESSYGYTF.